This T cell receptor (beta chain) came from a study of control samples from healthy donors and cancer patients. The V and J ends lost 7 bases and 3 bases respectively, with 11 bases between them. The CDR3 covers 13 residues. CDR1 MNHNY and CDR2 SVGAGI come from the germline V gene (reference sequence). Data came from immunoSEQ multiplex PCR; TCRdb stores just in-frame clones and leaves some out. The table records about 92,000 clones, more than 75% of them present only once. The chain joins TRBV6-6 to TRBJ2-3; D is perhaps TRBD2 (5 bases). Sample: blood. The clonotype comes from a woman aged 55-69 years in good health. DNA of the CDR3: TGTGCCAGCAAGCGGTCCGAGACAGATACGCAGTATTTT. It translates to CASKRSETDTQYF.